The present TCR beta chain was sequenced within a study of blood T cell repertoires in COVID-19. The overall study: Sites in the United States, Italy and Spain provided acute and convalescent COVID-19 samples. T cells, B-cell-depleted T cells, or PBMCs provided the cDNA or gDNA that served as material.

The authors' processing: The authors estimated nucleated cell counts from reference gene primer amplification. The repertoire was sequenced with immunoSEQ multiplex PCR; TCRdb's copy has only in-frame clones and lacks some. The D gene and trimming were derived from the DNA, and the V and J assignments and clone size from that table. Here the sample spans about 190,000 clones, roughly three quarters being singletons. The sample consisted of peripheral blood. This TCR derives from a man between 60 and 70 years old with active or convalescent COVID-19.

The CDR3 bases are TGTGCCAGCAGCTTTAGTACCCCGGGAGATACGCAGTATTTT. This gives the protein CASSFSTPGDTQYF. The chain uses TRBV5-6 and TRBJ2-3, with D unclear. The germline V and J ends were trimmed by 2 bases and 5 bases, with 12 bases remaining between them. This CDR3 spans 14 amino acids. The V gene's germline CDR1 is SGHDT and CDR2 YYEEEE.